The rows below give T cell receptor beta chains drawn from one sample of a study of cytomegalovirus exposure and HLA in healthy donors. Assay: immunoSEQ multiplex PCR; the TCRdb copy retains only in-frame clones and omits some. The ten top clones account for around 2.4%, within a sample of some 150,000 clones. Sequences were obtained from PBMCs. The source is a woman between 18 and 30 years old in good health and CMV-seronegative. CDR3s include the opening cysteine and the closing phenylalanine or tryptophan.

j_call | v_call | cdr3_aa
TRBJ2-1 | TRBV30 | CAWSDGGNLYNEQFF
TRBJ2-3 | TRBV18 | CASSPTYAGTDTQYF
TRBJ2-1 | TRBV6-5 | CASSLGTNYNEQFF
TRBJ2-2 | TRBV21-1 | CASSKGLAGDRSGELFF
TRBJ1-1 | TRBV9 | CASSVQGNTEAFF
TRBJ2-2 | TRBV7-8 | CASSLPGTGGTGELFF
TRBJ2-1 | TRBV25-1 | CASSEYFASGEVGNEQFF
TRBJ2-2 | TRBV6-5 | CASTYGGRITGELFF
TRBJ1-1 | TRBV19 | CASKEVLGEAFF
TRBJ1-1 | TRBV18 | CASSPARSGTEAFF